These T cell receptor beta chains were read from a single sample in a study of T cells in Graves' hyperthyroidism and ophthalmopathy. TCRdb reprocessed the multiplex PCR reads via MiXCR and lists one record per CDR3 protein. The sample lists about 300,000 distinct CDR3 sequences, less than 30% occurring once. What was sequenced was blood. These receptors were taken from a man aged 40-49 years with Graves' hyperthyroidism that later progressed to Graves' ophthalmopathy. Each CDR3 is given with its conserved first and last residue. The order of the fields is V gene, clone size, J gene, D gene, CDR3 length, CDR3 protein, CDR3 DNA. A D gene is named only where the DNA matches it firmly. Clone sizes are given selectively: once, few, many, or a class where the clone is expanded.

TRBV11-1,-,TRBJ1-5,-,18,CASSLALPGHPDGVPQHF,TGTGCCAGCAGCTTAGCGCTACCGGGACACCCCGACGGTGTGCCCCAGCATTTT
TRBV28,many,TRBJ1-1,-,15,CASSFPRSRNTEAFF,TGTGCCAGCAGTTTTCCCCGGAGCCGGAACACTGAAGCTTTCTTT
TRBV5-1,many,TRBJ1-1,-,13,CASGGAEYTEAFF,TGCGCCAGCGGAGGGGCAGAATACACTGAAGCTTTCTTT
TRBV29-1,-,TRBJ1-1,-,11,CSVAGGDEAFF,TGCAGCGTTGCAGGAGGCGATGAAGCTTTCTTT
TRBV6-1,-,TRBJ2-2,TRBD2,16,CASTKGLAGGGGELFF,TGTGCCAGCACTAAAGGACTAGCGGGAGGGGGCGGGGAGCTGTTTTTT
TRBV6-1,many,TRBJ1-1,TRBD1,13,CASTPGTGGEAFF,TGTGCCAGCACCCCAGGGACAGGGGGCGAAGCTTTCTTT
TRBV27,-,TRBJ2-7,-,14,CASSLREGVGEQYF,TGTGCCAGCAGTTTGCGGGAAGGGGTCGGGGAGCAGTACTTC
TRBV27,many,TRBJ1-1,-,13,CASRTRRNTEAFF,TGTGCCAGCCGGACCCGGAGGAACACTGAAGCTTTCTTT
TRBV7-9,few,TRBJ2-5,TRBD1,16,CASSPGTGDGQETQYF,TGTGCCAGCAGCCCCGGGACAGGGGATGGTCAAGAGACCCAGTACTTC
TRBV5-1,many,TRBJ2-7,-,15,CASSLWGRRSGEQYF,TGCGCCAGCAGCTTATGGGGCCGCAGGTCGGGAGAGCAGTACTTC
TRBV19,many,TRBJ1-3,-,16,CASSSEKLHSGNTIYF,TGTGCCAGTAGTAGTGAGAAACTACACTCTGGAAACACCATATATTTT
TRBV27,many,TRBJ1-5,-,15,CASSLNRGGNQPQHF,TGTGCCAGCAGCCTAAACCGGGGCGGCAATCAGCCCCAGCATTTT
TRBV20-1,many,TRBJ2-5,TRBD1,16,CSARTGRADEQETQYF,TGCAGTGCACGGACAGGGAGAGCCGACGAGCAAGAGACCCAGTACTTC
TRBV4-1,many,TRBJ2-5,-,15,CASSQALGISETQYF,TGCGCCAGCAGCCAAGCCCTCGGGATATCAGAGACCCAGTACTTC
TRBV6-5,many,TRBJ2-7,-,14,CASKIVLLGSEQYF,TGTGCCAGCAAAATTGTTCTCCTTGGTAGCGAGCAGTACTTC
TRBV30,few,TRBJ1-5,-,14,CAWSEQGNNQPQHF,TGTGCCTGGAGTGAACAGGGAAACAATCAGCCCCAGCATTTT
TRBV28,many,TRBJ2-7,-,14,CASSLLRATYEQYF,TGTGCCAGCAGTTTACTGCGGGCCACCTACGAGCAGTACTTC
TRBV3-1,many,TRBJ2-7,TRBD1,13,CASALGGGYEQYF,TGTGCCAGCGCCTTAGGGGGCGGCTACGAGCAGTACTTC
TRBV6-2/TRBV6-3,-,TRBJ1-1,-,15,CASSYGHFGDTEAFF,TGTGCCAGCAGTTACGGACACTTTGGGGACACTGAAGCTTTCTTT
TRBV6-1,-,TRBJ2-7,-,13,CASSPTDVHEQYF,TGTGCCAGCAGTCCTACGGATGTCCACGAGCAGTACTTC
TRBV5-1,many,TRBJ1-2,TRBD1,17,CASSMLPGQGGIYGYTF,TGCGCCAGCAGCATGCTCCCGGGACAGGGAGGAATCTATGGCTACACCTTC
TRBV2,many,TRBJ2-3,TRBD2,15,CASSDTSGRADTQYF,TGTGCCAGCAGTGATACTAGCGGGAGGGCAGATACGCAGTATTTT
TRBV19,many,TRBJ1-2,TRBD1,15,CASSIAGQGYYGYTF,TGTGCCAGTAGTATCGCTGGACAGGGATACTATGGCTACACCTTC
TRBV12-3/TRBV12-4,-,TRBJ1-2,TRBD1,15,CASRNSGGRNYGYTF,TGTGCCAGTAGGAATTCAGGGGGCAGGAACTATGGCTACACCTTC
TRBV7-9,many,TRBJ1-2,-,14,CASSPRSGVYGYTF,TGTGCCAGCAGCCCGAGGTCAGGGGTTTATGGCTACACCTTC
TRBV28,many,TRBJ2-5,-,15,CASSLFDREAETQYF,TGTGCCAGCAGTTTATTTGACAGGGAGGCAGAGACCCAGTACTTC
TRBV9,-,TRBJ1-5,-,16,CASSVGWGGGNQPQHF,TGTGCCAGCAGCGTAGGGTGGGGGGGCGGCAATCAGCCCCAGCATTTT
TRBV20-1,many,TRBJ2-7,-,11,CSASDLYEQYF,TGCAGTGCTAGCGACCTCTACGAGCAGTACTTC